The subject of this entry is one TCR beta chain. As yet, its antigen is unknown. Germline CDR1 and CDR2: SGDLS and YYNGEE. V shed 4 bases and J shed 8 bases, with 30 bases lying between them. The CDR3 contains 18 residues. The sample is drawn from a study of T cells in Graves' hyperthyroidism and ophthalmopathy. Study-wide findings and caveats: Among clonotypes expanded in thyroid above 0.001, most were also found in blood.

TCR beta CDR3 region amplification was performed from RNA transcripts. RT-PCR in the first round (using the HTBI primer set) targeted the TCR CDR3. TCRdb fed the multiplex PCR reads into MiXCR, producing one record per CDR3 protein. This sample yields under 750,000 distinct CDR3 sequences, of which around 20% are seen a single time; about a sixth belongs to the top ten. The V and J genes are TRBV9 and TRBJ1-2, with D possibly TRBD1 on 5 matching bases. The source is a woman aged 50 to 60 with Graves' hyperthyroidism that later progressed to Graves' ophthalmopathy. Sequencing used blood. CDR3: CASSPTGTEPKSYGGYTF. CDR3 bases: TGTGCCAGCAGCCCAACCGGGACGGAGCCTAAATCCTACGGGGGCTACACCTTC.